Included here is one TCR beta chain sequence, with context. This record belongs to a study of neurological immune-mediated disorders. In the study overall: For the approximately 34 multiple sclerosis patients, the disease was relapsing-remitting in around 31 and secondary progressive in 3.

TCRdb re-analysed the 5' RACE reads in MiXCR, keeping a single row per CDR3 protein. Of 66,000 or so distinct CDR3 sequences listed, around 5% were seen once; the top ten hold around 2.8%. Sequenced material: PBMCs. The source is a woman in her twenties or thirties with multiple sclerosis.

The CDR3 spells CASSGTGDRSSYTF. DNA of the CDR3: TGTGCCAGCAGTGGAACCGGGGATCGGTCTAGCTACACCTTC. The chain is built from TRBV25-1 and TRBJ1-2; D gene unclear. Trimming removed 4 bases at V and 9 bases at J, with 18 bases between. The germline V gene encodes CDR1 MGHDK and CDR2 SYGVNS. The CDR3 loop spans 14 amino acids.